The 18 T cell receptor beta chains below come from one sample, sequenced in a study of cytomegalovirus exposure and HLA in healthy donors. Primers: 60 Vbeta forward and 13 Jbeta reverse. This table comes from immunoSEQ multiplex PCR, and its TCRdb copy is limited to in-frame clones, with some not included. The sample carries over 200,000 clones, roughly four fifths recorded once. The source material was PBMCs. The receptors stem from a woman aged 40 to 50 in good health and CMV-seronegative.

The table lists this clone with a few counts. The chain uses TRBV4-2 and TRBJ1-5; TRBD1 aligns across 7 bases. Unmatched junction bases numbered 6, after V lost 2 bases and J lost 5 bases. This CDR3 comprises 15 residues. CDR1 is LGHNA and CDR2 is YNFKEQ in the germline V gene. CDR3: CASSQLQGTHQPQHF. The DNA for the CDR3 is TGTGCCAGCAGCCAACTACAGGGGACCCATCAGCCCCAGCATTTT.

The chain is built from TRBV25-1 and TRBJ1-4, with TRBD1 identical over 8 bases. The germline CDR1 and CDR2 sequences are MGHDK and SYGVNS. J lost 8 bases, V lost 2 bases, and 10 bases had no gene match. The CDR3 has 16 amino acids. CDR3: CASSEGIEAGGEKLFF. The CDR3 coding sequence is TGTGCCAGCAGTGAAGGGATTGAGGCAGGGGGCGAAAAACTGTTTTTT.

Only a few counts were recorded for this clone. The chain combines TRBV15 with TRBJ2-1; a possible D gene is TRBD1 (6 bases). CDR3 length: 14 residues. Germline V lookup: CDR1 LNHNV, CDR2 YYDKDF (reference sequence). The V and J ends lost 3 bases and 4 bases respectively, with 10 bases between them. This CDR3 reads CATSSAGVYNEQFF. CDR3 nucleotides: TGTGCCACCAGCAGTGCAGGGGTATACAATGAGCAGTTCTTC.

This chain joins TRBV7-6 and TRBJ1-1; D gene uncertain. The germline gives CDR1 SGHVS, CDR2 FNYEAQ. Trimming took off 6 bases at V and 1 base at J, with 9 bases between the two ends. The length of the CDR3 is 13 residues. The CDR3 region is CASSSLPNTEAFF. The CDR3 DNA is TGTGCCAGCAGTTCTCTACCGAACACTGAAGCTTTCTTT.

This clone occurred once. The CDR3: CASSIRQGTAHTGELFF. The CDR3 coding sequence is TGTGCCAGTAGTATCCGTCAAGGGACAGCCCACACCGGGGAGCTGTTTTTT. This chain joins TRBV19 and TRBJ2-2; 7 bases map to TRBD1. The J segment lost 3 bases and the V segment lost 3 bases, leaving 10 bases of the junction unmatched. This CDR3 contains 17 residues. The germline V gene has CDR1 LNHDA and CDR2 SQIVND (reference sequence).

The gene calls are TRBV25-1 and TRBJ2-2, with TRBD1 matching over 9 bases. The V gene's germline CDR1 is MGHDK and CDR2 SYGVNS. The CDR3 loop spans 16 amino acids. V shed 6 bases and J 1 base; nucleotides not matched to a gene: 6. CDR3 DNA sequence: TGTGCCAGCAGGAAGCCGGGACAGGGGAACACCGGGGAGCTGTTTTTT. Translating gives CASRKPGQGNTGELFF.

With respect to this clone: Other DNA sequences from this sample encode an identical CDR3 as well. The V call is TRBV18, the J call TRBJ1-3; TRBD1 agrees at 11 bases. Germline V gene sequence: CDR1 KGHSH, CDR2 LQKENI. The CDR3 length is 16 residues. J lost 0 bases, V lost 2 bases, and 0 bases had no gene match. The CDR3, as DNA: TGTGCCAGCTCACCAGGGACAGGGGGCTCTGGAAACACCATATATTTT. Translation: CASSPGTGGSGNTIYF.

V is TRBV19 and J is TRBJ1-1; possibly TRBD1 for D (6 bases). The V gene's germline CDR1 is LNHDA and CDR2 SQIVND (reference sequence). The CDR3 is 13 residues long. Trimming took off 3 bases at V and 7 bases at J, with 12 bases between the two ends. CDR3 protein: CASSMTGTSEAFF. The DNA for the CDR3 is TGTGCCAGTAGTATGACTGGGACAAGTGAAGCTTTCTTT.

The chain recombines TRBV7-2 with TRBJ2-5; the match to TRBD1 covers 10 bases. The germline CDR1 and CDR2 sequences are SGHTA and FQGNSA. With V trimmed by 5 bases and J by 5 bases, 8 bases remained unmatched. The CDR3 extends over 15 amino acids. The CDR3 region is CASSPQGTGAETQYF. CDR3 sequence (DNA): TGTGCCAGCAGCCCGCAAGGGACAGGGGCCGAGACCCAGTACTTC.

This sequence joins TRBV10-3 and TRBJ1-2; a possible D gene is TRBD1 (5 bases). CDR1 and CDR2 (germline): ENHRY, SYGVKD. The CDR3 runs to 12 residues. The ends were cut back, 0 bases at V and 9 bases at J, with 8 bases in the middle. The CDR3 region has the DNA TGTGCCATCAGTGAGTCGCAGGGTAGCTACACCTTC. Residues: CAISESQGSYTF.

This chain links TRBV6-1 with TRBJ1-1, with no clear D. This CDR3 spans 13 amino acids. CDR1 is MNHNS, CDR2 SASEGT, per germline. Deletions cut 4 bases from V and 11 bases from J, with 17 bases between. The CDR3 DNA is TGTGCCAGCAGTGGGATTCATCCCTCGGGGGCTTTCTTT. Translation: CASSGIHPSGAFF.

This chain uses TRBV7-3 with TRBJ1-2; D unclear. The CDR3 contains 13 residues. The germline gives CDR1 SGHTA, CDR2 FQGTGA. Trimming took off 5 bases at V and 2 bases at J, with 9 bases between the two ends. The CDR3 sequence is CASSPGINYGYTF. In nucleotides, the CDR3 is TGTGCCAGCAGCCCGGGAATCAACTATGGCTACACCTTC.

The V and J genes are TRBV7-6 and TRBJ2-2; possible D gene TRBD2, 6 bases. V was pared by 5 bases and J by 3 bases, with 13 bases between. The CDR3 covers 15 residues. Germline V gene lookup returns CDR1 SGHVS and CDR2 FNYEAQ. In DNA form, the CDR3 reads TGTGCCAGCAGCCCCGGACTACCCCACACCGGGGAGCTGTTTTTT. Its translation: CASSPGLPHTGELFF.

This sequence joins TRBV2 and TRBJ2-5; possibly TRBD1 for D (6 bases). CDR3 length: 14 residues. V lost 1 base and J lost 5, with 11 bases in between. Germline CDR1 SNHLY, CDR2 FYNNEI. CDR3 DNA sequence: TGTGCCAGCAGTGAAGTAGGACAGTTTGAGACCCAGTACTTC. Its translation is CASSEVGQFETQYF.

The chain recombines TRBV4-3 with TRBJ2-1; D possibly corresponds to TRBD1 (5 bases). The V gene's germline CDR1 is LGHNA and CDR2 YSLEER. The V end was cut by 2 bases, the J end by 7 bases, with 15 bases between. CDR3 size: 15 residues. The CDR3 nucleotides read TGCGCCAGCAGCCAAAATTCAGGGTTGAGGAATGAGCAGTTCTTC. Amino acids: CASSQNSGLRNEQFF.

This rearrangement joins TRBV5-1 to TRBJ1-1, with TRBD1 matching 12 bases. This CDR3 spans 16 amino acids. Trimming took 0 bases from V and 4 from J; bases not matched to a gene: 4. Germline V lookup: CDR1 SGHRS, CDR2 YFSETQ. CDR3 sequence: CASSLAGQGAGTEAFF. The CDR3 nucleotides are TGCGCCAGCAGCTTGGCGGGACAGGGGGCAGGCACTGAAGCTTTCTTT. Full variable domain (outside the CDR3, taken from reference TRBV5-1 and TRBJ1-1): KAGVTQTPRYLIKTRGQQVTLSCSPISGHRSVSWYQQTPGQGLQFLFEYFSETQRNKGNFPGRFSGRQFSNSRSEMNVSTLELGDSALYLCASSLAGQGAGTEAFFGQGTRLTVV.

V usage is TRBV5-1 and J usage is TRBJ2-2, with 8 bases that match TRBD1. This CDR3 is built from 18 residues. Germline assignment: CDR1 SGHRS and CDR2 YFSETQ. With 3 bases clipped from V and 1 base from J, the junction kept 11 bases outside the gene matches. The chain's CDR3 is CASSSVLPGTGNTGELFF. CDR3 nucleotides: TGCGCCAGCAGCTCGGTACTACCCGGGACAGGGAACACCGGGGAGCTGTTTTTT.

This clone was counted only a few times. The chain recombines TRBV12-5 with TRBJ1-2; 11 nucleotides align to TRBD1. Looked up from germline, CDR1 is LGHNT and CDR2 is FRNRAP. CDR3 length: 13 residues. The junction had 4 bases not matched to a gene; V was cut back by 4 bases and J by 9 bases. In DNA, the CDR3 is TGTGCTAGTGGTTGGACAGGGGGCGCGAGCTACACCTTC. Its translation is CASGWTGGASYTF.